The 27 T cell receptor beta chains listed next were all sequenced from one sample in a study of control samples from healthy donors and cancer patients. Profiled with immunoSEQ multiplex PCR; TCRdb holds only in-frame clones, not every one. The sample shows about 190,000 clones, about 93% of them seen only once. The sequenced material came from blood. Receptor source: a man between 18 and 35 years old in good health.

DNA of the CDR3: TGTGCCAGCTCCGCCTACGAGCAGTACTTC. Protein sequence: CASSAYEQYF. The gene calls are TRBV7-3 and TRBJ2-7, with D uncertain. The V gene's germline CDR1 is SGHTA and CDR2 FQGTGA. Deletions cut 8 bases from V and 2 bases from J, with 4 bases between. The CDR3 totals 10 residues.

This chain joins TRBV9 and TRBJ2-3, with 11 bases identical to TRBD1. Germline trimming cut 4 bases from V and 6 bases from J; bases unmatched to any gene: 7. Germline-derived CDR1 and CDR2 are SGDLS and YYNGEE. The length of the CDR3 is 15 residues. The CDR3 reads CASSPRDRGMDTQYF. As DNA, the CDR3 is TGTGCCAGCAGCCCTAGGGACAGGGGGATGGATACGCAGTATTTT.

The CDR3 sequence: CASSGYRQGETQYF. CDR3 nucleotides: TGTGCCAGCAGTGGTTACCGACAGGGGGAGACCCAGTACTTC. The genes are TRBV2 and TRBJ2-5; 8 bases map to TRBD1. Germline CDR1 and CDR2: SNHLY and FYNNEI. V lost 4 bases, J lost 5 bases, and 6 bases stayed unmatched. The CDR3 runs to 14 residues.

V usage is TRBV15 and J usage is TRBJ1-3; D call uncertain. The V and J ends lost 0 bases and 4 bases respectively, with 10 bases between them. Germline assignment: CDR1 LNHNV and CDR2 YYDKDF (reference sequence). The CDR3 covers 15 residues. This CDR3 reads CATSRDPREGNTIYF. The DNA of the CDR3 is TGTGCCACCAGCAGAGATCCGAGGGAAGGAAACACCATATATTTT.

The chain recombines TRBV4-1 with TRBJ1-4; weak D call: TRBD1 (5 bases). V lost 1 base and J 8 bases, leaving 14 bases between the germline ends. The CDR3 runs to 15 residues. CDR1 and CDR2 from the germline V gene are MGHRA and YSYEKL. CDR3 DNA sequence: TGCGCCAGCAGCCAAGTCGGGGCAGTATCCGAAAAACTGTTTTTT. Translation gives CASSQVGAVSEKLFF.

The chain has TRBV5-1 and TRBJ2-2; D uncertain. From germline, CDR1 is SGHRS and CDR2 YFSETQ. This CDR3 has 15 residues. The ends were cut back, 0 bases at V and 2 bases at J, with 8 bases in the middle. CDR3 sequence (DNA): TGCGCCAGCAGCTTGGCCCGATTTAACACCGGGGAGCTGTTTTTT. This translates into CASSLARFNTGELFF. The full variable domain, with the rest looked up from reference TRBV5-1 and TRBJ2-2, is KAGVTQTPRYLIKTRGQQVTLSCSPISGHRSVSWYQQTPGQGLQFLFEYFSETQRNKGNFPGRFSGRQFSNSRSEMNVSTLELGDSALYLCASSLARFNTGELFFGEGSRLTVL.

This clone was counted only a few times. This chain connects TRBV2 to TRBJ1-5; D perhaps matches TRBD1 (5 bases). Germline-derived CDR1 and CDR2 are SNHLY and FYNNEI. CDR3 length: 13 amino acids. Trimming shortened V by 6 bases and J by 4 bases, and 10 bases separated the two germline ends. This CDR3 is CASSPGGNQPQHF. In DNA form, the CDR3 reads TGTGCCAGCAGCCCCGGGGGTAATCAGCCCCAGCATTTT. Looking up the rest from reference TRBV2 and TRBJ1-5 gives the full variable domain: EPEVTQTPSHQVTQMGQEVILRCVPISNHLYFYWYRQILGQKVEFLVSFYNNEISEKSEIFDDQFSVERPDGSNFTLKIRSTKLEDSAMYFCASSPGGNQPQHFGDGTRLSIL.

The rearrangement joins TRBV7-9 to TRBJ1-5, with D possibly matching TRBD1 (5 bases). The CDR3 is 15 residues long. The germline V and J ends were trimmed by 5 bases and 1 base, with 12 bases remaining between them. Germline assignment: CDR1 SEHNR and CDR2 FQNEAQ (reference sequence). CDR3 DNA: TGTGCCAGCAGCGGGATGGGGGGGAGCAATCAGCCCCAGCATTTT. This sequence encodes CASSGMGGSNQPQHF.

The rearrangement links TRBV10-1 to TRBJ2-2, with D possibly being TRBD1 (5 bases). The germline V gene has CDR1 WNHNN and CDR2 SYGVQD (reference sequence). The CDR3 spans 16 residues. Between the trimmed V and J ends, which lost 4 bases and 0 bases, there was a span of 12 bases. The chain's CDR3 is CASSARTPPNTGELFF. The CDR3 region has the DNA TGCGCCAGCAGTGCGAGGACACCGCCGAACACCGGGGAGCTGTTTTTT.

The rearrangement links TRBV7-2 to TRBJ1-2; D remains ambiguous. This CDR3 region has 16 residues. Germline-derived CDR1 and CDR2 are SGHTA and FQGNSA. Trimming pared 5 bases from V and 3 bases from J, leaving 19 bases between. The CDR3, as DNA: TGTGCCAGCAGCCAACGGGCATGGATGGATGACTATGGCTACACCTTC. Translation: CASSQRAWMDDYGYTF.

This sequence joins TRBV30 and TRBJ1-1; no clear D. The CDR3 is 14 amino acids. Germline lookup yields CDR1 GTSNPN and CDR2 SVGIG (reference sequence). The V gene lost 0 bases and the J gene lost 0 bases, with 8 bases spanning the gap. CDR3 residues: CAWSVPRVNTEAFF. DNA for the CDR3: TGTGCCTGGAGTGTACCTAGGGTGAACACTGAAGCTTTCTTT.

The chain links TRBV3-1 (or the pseudogene TRBV3-2) to TRBJ2-5, with D unresolved. The CDR3 totals 12 residues. Germline V lookup: CDR1 LGHDT, CDR2 YNNKEL (reference sequence). V lost 4 bases and J 5 bases, leaving 8 bases between the germline ends. CDR3 loop: CASSPWLETQYF. CDR3 nucleotide sequence: TGTGCCAGCAGCCCTTGGCTTGAGACCCAGTACTTC.

V usage is TRBV11-2 and J usage is TRBJ2-5, with D hard to call. The CDR3 has 16 residues. V lost 6 bases and J 0 bases, leaving 17 bases between the germline ends. Germline CDR1 and CDR2: SGHAT and FQNNGV. CDR3 nucleotide sequence: TGTGCCAGCAGTCCTTCGTCGGCAGGCTACCAAGAGACCCAGTACTTC. It encodes CASSPSSAGYQETQYF.

The rearrangement joins TRBV19 to TRBJ1-3; D remains unclear. Trimming removed 2 bases at V and 2 bases at J, with 10 bases between. Germline CDR1 is LNHDA and CDR2 is SQIVND (reference sequence). The CDR3 sequence is 15 residues long. The CDR3 coding sequence is TGTGCCAGTAGTATAAGCCACCTGACTGGAAACACCATATATTTT. Its protein is CASSISHLTGNTIYF.

The chain recombines TRBV5-1 with TRBJ2-3, with D perhaps matching TRBD1 (6 bases). Trimming shortened V by 0 bases and J by 4 bases, and 12 bases separated the two germline ends. The CDR3 totals 15 residues. CDR1 is SGHRS and CDR2 is YFSETQ in the germline V gene. The CDR3 DNA reads as TGCGCCAGCAGCTTGGGAAACAGGGACGCAGATACGCAGTATTTT. Protein: CASSLGNRDADTQYF.

This rearrangement joins TRBV29-1 to TRBJ1-2; TRBD1 might be the D (6 bases). With 5 bases removed from V and 3 bases from J, the gap between germline ends came to 10 bases. The CDR3 spans 12 residues. Germline V gene lookup returns CDR1 SQVTM and CDR2 ANQGSEA. The DNA of the CDR3 is TGCAGCGTTCGACAGGATTACTATGGCTACACCTTC. Its translation: CSVRQDYYGYTF.

The chain combines TRBV18 with TRBJ1-5; D is undetermined. CDR3 length equals 15 residues. V was trimmed by 4 bases and J by 2 bases, leaving 12 bases between them. Germline CDR1 KGHSH, CDR2 LQKENI. As DNA, the CDR3 is TGTGCCAGCTCACTTATGCCCCCCGGCAATCAGCCCCAGCATTTT. Its protein product is CASSLMPPGNQPQHF. The complete variable domain, with remaining parts taken from reference TRBV18 and TRBJ1-5, reads NAGVMQNPRHLVRRRGQEARLRCSPMKGHSHVYWYRQLPEEGLKFMVYLQKENIIDESGMPKERFSAEFPKEGPSILRIQQVVRGDSAAYFCASSLMPPGNQPQHFGDGTRLSIL.

The rearrangement uses TRBV2 and TRBJ2-2; no clear D gene. The CDR3 extends over 15 amino acids. V was clipped by 5 bases and J by 0 bases, with 10 bases between them. The germline V gene encodes CDR1 SNHLY and CDR2 FYNNEI. The CDR3 reads CASSPRLTNTGELFF. The CDR3 DNA follows: TGTGCCAGCAGTCCCCGTTTGACGAACACCGGGGAGCTGTTTTTT.

CDR3 in amino acids: CASSSAGVSDTQYF. DNA for the CDR3: TGTGCCAGCAGTTCCGCTGGGGTCTCAGATACGCAGTATTTT. This chain connects TRBV28 to TRBJ2-3, with no clear D. Trimming removed 4 bases from V and 4 bases from J, with 12 bases in between. The V gene's germline CDR1 is MDHEN and CDR2 SYDVKM. This CDR3 region has 14 residues. Full variable domain (rest looked up from reference TRBV28 and TRBJ2-3): DVKVTQSSRYLVKRTGEKVFLECVQDMDHENMFWYRQDPGLGLRLIYFSYDVKMKEKGDIPEGYSVSREKKERFSLILESASTNQTSMYLCASSSAGVSDTQYFGPGTRLTVL.

J is TRBJ1-5 and V is TRBV2; D remains unclear. Trimming took off 6 bases at V and 2 bases at J, with 8 bases between the two ends. CDR1 and CDR2 from the germline V gene are SNHLY and FYNNEI. The CDR3 extends over 13 amino acids. CDR3 in amino acids: CASRGRGNQPQHF. The CDR3 region has the DNA TGTGCCAGCAGGGGAAGGGGCAATCAGCCCCAGCATTTT.

The chain is built from TRBV5-1 and TRBJ2-2, with 7 bases lining up with TRBD2. Germline assignment: CDR1 SGHRS and CDR2 YFSETQ. The CDR3 runs to 13 residues. The V gene end was trimmed by 1 base and the J gene end by 7 bases; junction bases not matched to a gene: 1. The CDR3 DNA reads TGCGCCAGCAGCTTGAGCGGGGTCGGGGAGCTGTTTTTT. Amino acids: CASSLSGVGELFF.

The chain joins TRBV10-3 to TRBJ2-1; 10 bases agree with TRBD2. Trimming removed 2 bases from V and 0 bases from J; junction bases left unmatched: 1. The germline gives CDR1 ENHRY, CDR2 SYGVKD. The CDR3 is 16 residues long. The CDR3 sequence: CAISEQRGGSYNEQFF. The CDR3 bases are TGTGCCATCAGTGAGCAGCGGGGGGGCTCCTACAATGAGCAGTTCTTC.

V usage is TRBV27 and J usage is TRBJ2-3; 7 bases are shared with TRBD2. Germline V gene sequence: CDR1 MNHEY, CDR2 SMNVEV (reference sequence). The CDR3 runs to 16 residues. V was pared by 2 bases and J by 1 base, with 6 bases of the junction left unmatched. The CDR3 region is CASSLRRGLGTDTQYF. Here the CDR3 DNA reads TGTGCCAGCAGTTTACGGCGGGGGTTGGGCACAGATACGCAGTATTTT.

The rearrangement uses TRBV6-5 and TRBJ2-7; D unresolved. The CDR3 extends over 15 amino acids. V was clipped by 4 bases and J by 2 bases, with 15 bases between them. From germline, CDR1 is MNHEY and CDR2 SVGAGI. The CDR3 region has the DNA TGTGCCAGCAGTTCGAAGGAAAAACCACCCTACGAGCAGTACTTC. Amino acid sequence: CASSSKEKPPYEQYF.

The chain carries TRBV7-9 and TRBJ2-1; 11 bases are shared with TRBD1. The CDR3 is 16 residues long. The germline V gene has CDR1 SEHNR and CDR2 FQNEAQ (reference sequence). V was pared by 5 bases and J by 8 bases, with 11 bases of the junction left unmatched. The CDR3 nucleotides read TGTGCCAGCAGCCACAGGGGGACAGGGGGATCGGATGAGCAGTTCTTC. Protein: CASSHRGTGGSDEQFF.

The chain joins TRBV7-8 to TRBJ1-1; no reliable D call. Looked up from germline, CDR1 is SGHVS and CDR2 is FQNEAQ. The CDR3 extends over 16 amino acids. V lost 5 bases, J lost 0 bases, and 16 bases lay in between. CDR3 coding DNA: TGTGCCAGCAGCCCGATGGTGGAGGGATTGAACACTGAAGCTTTCTTT. Its translation is CASSPMVEGLNTEAFF.

The rearrangement links TRBV5-1 to TRBJ2-1; 9 bases agree with TRBD1. The CDR3 loop spans 15 amino acids. With 2 bases clipped from V and 8 bases from J, the junction kept 8 bases outside the gene matches. The germline CDR1 and CDR2 sequences are SGHRS and YFSETQ. The CDR3 DNA is TGCGCCAGCAGCTTAGGACAGGGGAAAACACATGAGCAGTTCTTC. Translated: CASSLGQGKTHEQFF.